These T cell receptor beta chains were read from a single sample in a study of early T cells in non-severe SARS-CoV-2 infection. TCRdb used MiXCR to reprocess the 5' RACE reads, holding one entry per CDR3 protein. The sample carries approximately 64,000 distinct CDR3 sequences, roughly 18% recorded once. This specimen consisted of whole blood, obtained at baseline. The receptors were gathered from an adult who was a healthcare worker with PCR-confirmed SARS-CoV-2 infection or an uninfected control (not recorded which). The CDR3 runs from the conserved cysteine through the conserved F or W. The D gene is left open where the match is weak. Not all rows give a size; the values are once, few, many and, for expanded clones, a class.

V gene	clone size	D gene	J gene	CDR3 DNA	CDR3 protein
TRBV6-1	-	TRBD1	TRBJ2-2	TGTGCCAGCACAAAACCGGGACAGGGCGGCGCCGGGGAGCTGTTTTTT	CASTKPGQGGAGELFF
TRBV7-2	-	-	TRBJ1-1	TGTGCCAGCAGCTTAGGGACTAACACTGAAGCTTTCTTT	CASSLGTNTEAFF
TRBV4-2	-	-	TRBJ1-2	TGTGCCAGCAGCCAAGATACGGTCTATGGCTACACCTTC	CASSQDTVYGYTF
TRBV7-2	-	TRBD2	TRBJ2-1	TGTGCCAGCAGCCCCGGAGCGGGAGGGTACTACAATGAGCAGTTCTTC	CASSPGAGGYYNEQFF
TRBV19	-	TRBD1	TRBJ2-7	TGTGCCAGTAGTTCACAGGGGGCGCCGTACGAGCAGTACTTC	CASSSQGAPYEQYF
TRBV7-9	-	-	TRBJ1-3	TGTGCCAGCAGCTTGGGCTCTGGAAACACCATATATTTT	CASSLGSGNTIYF
TRBV5-1	few	TRBD1	TRBJ2-3	TGCGCCAGCAGCCCAGGACAGGTCACAGATACGCAGTATTTT	CASSPGQVTDTQYF
TRBV3-1	few	-	TRBJ1-3	TGTGCCAGCAGCCAAGCCGGGGCCGCTGGAAACACCATATATTTT	CASSQAGAAGNTIYF
TRBV5-1	many	TRBD1	TRBJ1-1	TGCGCCAGCAGCAGGGGACAGTCGAGCACTGAAGCTTTCTTT	CASSRGQSSTEAFF
TRBV20-1	-	TRBD1	TRBJ1-5	TGCAGTGCTAGGGGACAGGGGGTTGGTCAGCCCCAGCATTTT	CSARGQGVGQPQHF
TRBV6-1	few	-	TRBJ2-7	TGTGCCAGCAGTGAAGGAACCCCCGGGGACGAGCAGTACTTC	CASSEGTPGDEQYF
TRBV18	few	-	TRBJ2-4	TGTGCCAGCTCACCGGACAGTAACATTCAGTACTTC	CASSPDSNIQYF
TRBV7-2	-	TRBD2	TRBJ2-1	TGTGCCAGCATCACTAGCGGGAGTATCTACAATGAGCAGTTCTTC	CASITSGSIYNEQFF
TRBV24-1	-	-	TRBJ2-3	TGTGCCACCAGTGATTCCGCAGGATACACAGATACGCAGTATTTT	CATSDSAGYTDTQYF
TRBV7-9	-	-	TRBJ2-2	TGTGCCAGCAGCCCCCCCCTCCAAGGGTGGAGAACCGGGGAGCTGTTTTTT	CASSPPLQGWRTGELFF
TRBV18	few	TRBD2	TRBJ2-1	TGTGCCAGCCGCCCCGGCGGAAGCGGGGGGGCCACCACTGAGCAGTTCTTC	CASRPGGSGGATTEQFF
TRBV7-2	many	-	TRBJ1-2	TGTGCCAGCAGCTTACAGGATGGGGGCAACTATGGCTACACCTTC	CASSLQDGGNYGYTF
TRBV7-9	few	-	TRBJ1-5	TGTGCCAGCAGCTTAGGGGCACCTACCAGCAATCAGCCCCAGCATTTT	CASSLGAPTSNQPQHF
TRBV5-6	few	-	TRBJ2-3	TGTGCCAGCAGCTCCTTGGACCAAGATACGCAGTATTTT	CASSSLDQDTQYF
TRBV4-3	many	TRBD2	TRBJ2-1	TGCGCCAGCAGCCAAGATCTGGCTAGCGGGAGGTCGATGCAGTTCTTC	CASSQDLASGRSMQFF
TRBV12-3/TRBV12-4	few	-	TRBJ2-6	TGTGCCAGCAGTTACCAGTCGGCTGGGGCCAACGTCCTGACTTTC	CASSYQSAGANVLTF
TRBV7-6	once	TRBD1	TRBJ2-5	TGTGCCAGCAGCTTAGTGGGACAGACTAATGGGGAGACCCAGTACTTC	CASSLVGQTNGETQYF
TRBV9	-	TRBD2	TRBJ2-3	TGTGCCAGCAGCGTAACTAGCGTACACACAGATACGCAGTATTTT	CASSVTSVHTDTQYF
TRBV6-6	-	-	TRBJ1-3	TGTGCCAGCAGTTACTCCGAATCTGGAAACACCATATATTTT	CASSYSESGNTIYF
TRBV18	-	TRBD1	TRBJ2-7	TGTGCCAGCTCCCGCCGACCCGGGACAGGGCACTACGAGCAGTACTTC	CASSRRPGTGHYEQYF
TRBV7-2	many	TRBD2	TRBJ2-3	TGTGCCAGCAGCTTAGGCGGGCTAGCGGCGCAGTATTTT	CASSLGGLAAQYF
TRBV14	-	-	TRBJ1-1	TGTGCCAGCAGCCAAAGGGTGAACACTGAAGCTTTCTTT	CASSQRVNTEAFF
TRBV15	few	-	TRBJ1-4	TGTGCCACCAGCAGAGATCGGGCGGGTGGAGAAAAACTGTTTTTT	CATSRDRAGGEKLFF
TRBV2	-	TRBD1	TRBJ1-1	TGTGCCACAACGGCACAGGGGCGAAACACTGAAGCTTTCTTT	CATTAQGRNTEAFF
TRBV20-1	-	-	TRBJ1-2	TGCAGTGCTAGAGATCCAGGGCAGGGCTATGGCTACACCTTC	CSARDPGQGYGYTF
TRBV23-1	-	-	TRBJ2-7	TGCGCCAGCAGTCCGAGACAGAGAAGATACGAGCAGTACTTC	CASSPRQRRYEQYF
TRBV12-3/TRBV12-4	few	-	TRBJ1-1	TGTGCCAGCAGAAGTGGAAACACTGAAGCTTTCTTT	CASRSGNTEAFF
TRBV7-9	-	-	TRBJ2-5	TGTGCCAGCAGCTTCTCAAAGGGAGAGACCCAGTACTTC	CASSFSKGETQYF
TRBV20-1	-	-	TRBJ1-1	TGCAGTGCTAGGCCGCCGGGACCTCTGAAAGCTTTCTTT	CSARPPGPLKAFF
TRBV4-2	-	TRBD2	TRBJ2-5	TGTGCCAGCAGCCCTACTAGCGGGGACTTAAAGACCCAGTACTTC	CASSPTSGDLKTQYF
TRBV3-1	-	-	TRBJ2-3	TGTGCCAGCAGCCATACGGGAAATACGCAGTATTTT	CASSHTGNTQYF
TRBV20-1	few	-	TRBJ2-3	TGCAGTGCCCCTCTGGCTGGGGCCCGAATCGATACGCAGTATTTT	CSAPLAGARIDTQYF
TRBV10-3	-	-	TRBJ2-7	TGTGCCATCAGTGAGTTGGACGAGCAGTACTTC	CAISELDEQYF
TRBV3-1	-	-	TRBJ1-1	TGTACCAGCAGCAGCCTAAGCACTGAAGCTTTCTTT	CTSSSLSTEAFF
TRBV4-3	-	-	TRBJ1-2	TGCGCCAGCAGCCCAGCGGGGGACTTGGGCTATGGCTACACCTTC	CASSPAGDLGYGYTF
TRBV25-1	few	TRBD2	TRBJ2-1	TGTGCCAGCAGTGAGACAACTAGCGGGAGGAGTGAGCAGTTCTTC	CASSETTSGRSEQFF
TRBV6-2/TRBV6-3	-	-	TRBJ2-5	TGTGCCAGCAGTGCGAGGGAGACCCAGTACTTC	CASSARETQYF
TRBV5-4	-	-	TRBJ2-1	TGTGCCAGCAGCTTGGTTCTTGGGGATCCGTTCTTC	CASSLVLGDPFF
TRBV6-6	-	TRBD1	TRBJ2-7	TGTGCCAGCAGAGGACAGGGTATTATTGAGCAGTACTTC	CASRGQGIIEQYF
TRBV29-1	many	-	TRBJ1-2	TGCAGCGTTGTCCGTCCCTCGCTCGGTGGCTACACCTTC	CSVVRPSLGGYTF
TRBV7-9	-	-	TRBJ2-1	TGTGCCAGCAGCTTGCCGGGGGTAGTGGATGTTATTGAGCAGTTCTTC	CASSLPGVVDVIEQFF
TRBV7-6	many	-	TRBJ2-5	TGTGCCAGCAGCCAGGACATCCAAGAGACCCAGTACTTC	CASSQDIQETQYF
TRBV9	few	TRBD1	TRBJ2-2	TGTGCCAGCAGCGTAGTCGGGCTTGGGGACAGCTCGAACACCGGGGAGCTGTTTTTT	CASSVVGLGDSSNTGELFF